The clone carrying this T cell receptor (beta chain) was recorded once. Antigen unknown. The germline V gene encodes CDR1 SGHVS and CDR2 FQNEAQ. Trimming cost V 5 bases and J 3 bases; bases outside gene matches: 4. The CDR3 length is 14 residues. These data come from a study of radiation and T cells in renal cell carcinoma. Study-wide results and caveats: From baseline, blood top tumor clonotypes peaked at 2 weeks post-radiation.

Time point meaning: baseline pretreatment blood. The treatment here: 15 Gy SBRT to primary tumor, nephrectomy 4 weeks later. Repertoires were generated with immunoSEQ multiplex PCR, while TCRdb's copy carries only in-frame clones and drops some. The profile shows 130,000 to 150,000 clones, roughly nine tenths of them singletons. The sequencing used blood, collected from a patient whose treatment included radiotherapy and nephrectomy. The chain is built from TRBV7-8 and TRBJ1-5; 7 bases align to TRBD1. This TCR derives from a woman aged 70 to 79 with renal cell carcinoma. The CDR3 DNA is TGTGCCAGCAGCCAGGGGGGGAACAATCAGCCCCAGCATTTT. Amino acid sequence: CASSQGGNNQPQHF.